This is a list of T cell receptor beta chains from one sample in a study of identical twins. TCRdb fed the 5' RACE reads into MiXCR, producing one record per CDR3 protein. The profile shows hundreds of thousands of distinct CDR3 sequences, 7% to 8.5% of them singletons. These data are also associated with another study on yellow fever vaccine responses in identical twins.

Sequencing was done on a sample of CD8+ T cells sorted from blood. The receptors come from a woman aged 18-29 years in good health. Both conserved end residues are part of each CDR3. Fields, in order: CDR3 protein, CDR3 DNA, clone size, V gene, D gene, J gene. A D gene is named only where the DNA matches it firmly. A clone size is listed for some rows: how often the clone was seen (once, few, many), or a class if it is expanded.

CDR3 protein: CTSCLGAPGGGGNNEQFF
CDR3 DNA: TGTACCAGCTGTTTAGGGGCCCCGGGCGGGGGGGGCAACAATGAGCAGTTCTTC
clone size: -
V gene: TRBV6-4
D gene: TRBD2
J gene: TRBJ2-1

CDR3 protein: CASSLGGTTEYFSSYNEQFF
CDR3 DNA: TGCGCCAGCAGCTTGGGGGGGACCACCGAATATTTCAGCTCCTACAATGAGCAGTTCTTC
clone size: many
V gene: TRBV5-1
D gene: -
J gene: TRBJ2-1

CDR3 protein: CASSYQLGVAGELFF
CDR3 DNA: TGTGCCAGCAGTTACCAATTGGGGGTGGCCGGGGAGCTGTTTTTT
clone size: few
V gene: TRBV6-5
D gene: -
J gene: TRBJ2-2

CDR3 protein: CASSGRNFVHEQFF
CDR3 DNA: TGTGCCAGCAGCGGTAGAAATTTTGTCCATGAGCAGTTCTTC
clone size: few
V gene: TRBV11-1
D gene: -
J gene: TRBJ2-1

CDR3 protein: CASRLAGGPGNEQFF
CDR3 DNA: TGTGCCAGCAGGTTAGCGGGAGGGCCGGGGAATGAGCAGTTCTTC
clone size: -
V gene: TRBV2
D gene: TRBD2
J gene: TRBJ2-1

CDR3 protein: CASRRTGEFDLETQYF
CDR3 DNA: TGTGCCAGCAGAAGGACGGGCGAGTTCGATTTGGAGACCCAGTACTTC
clone size: -
V gene: TRBV2
D gene: -
J gene: TRBJ2-5

CDR3 protein: CASSLEVAAGRETQYF
CDR3 DNA: TGTGCCAGCAGCTTAGAGGTAGCAGCCGGCCGAGAGACCCAGTACTTC
clone size: -
V gene: TRBV7-8
D gene: -
J gene: TRBJ2-5

CDR3 protein: CASSFAPSNEQFF
CDR3 DNA: TGTGCCAGCAGTTTCGCTCCCTCCAATGAGCAGTTCTTC
clone size: many
V gene: TRBV12-3/TRBV12-4
D gene: -
J gene: TRBJ2-1

CDR3 protein: CASRPTGDNEQFF
CDR3 DNA: TGTGCCAGCAGACCGACAGGGGACAATGAGCAGTTCTTC
clone size: few
V gene: TRBV12-3/TRBV12-4
D gene: TRBD1
J gene: TRBJ2-1

CDR3 protein: CASSQEWGTYNEQFF
CDR3 DNA: TGTGCCAGCAGCCAAGAGTGGGGAACCTACAATGAGCAGTTCTTC
clone size: many
V gene: TRBV3-1
D gene: -
J gene: TRBJ2-1

CDR3 protein: CASTLRAAGGASYNEQFF
CDR3 DNA: TGTGCCAGCACCCTAAGAGCCGCGGGAGGCGCCTCCTACAATGAGCAGTTCTTC
clone size: few
V gene: TRBV7-9
D gene: TRBD2
J gene: TRBJ2-1

CDR3 protein: CASSHSGTSYDTQYF
CDR3 DNA: TGTGCCAGCAGTCACTCCGGGACTTCTTACGATACGCAGTATTTT
clone size: -
V gene: TRBV12-3/TRBV12-4
D gene: -
J gene: TRBJ2-3

CDR3 protein: CASKIGGLILETQYF
CDR3 DNA: TGTGCCAGCAAGATTGGGGGACTAATTTTGGAGACCCAGTACTTC
clone size: few
V gene: TRBV7-8
D gene: TRBD2
J gene: TRBJ2-5

CDR3 protein: CASIIGQGADTQYF
CDR3 DNA: TGTGCCAGCATTATTGGACAGGGGGCAGATACGCAGTATTTT
clone size: -
V gene: TRBV28
D gene: TRBD1
J gene: TRBJ2-3

CDR3 protein: CSASGVAGGYEQYF
CDR3 DNA: TGCAGTGCTTCGGGAGTAGCGGGAGGGTACGAGCAGTACTTC
clone size: -
V gene: TRBV20-1
D gene: TRBD2
J gene: TRBJ2-7

CDR3 protein: CASSLGTSGVETQYF
CDR3 DNA: TGTGCCAGCAGTTTAGGGACTAGCGGGGTAGAGACCCAGTACTTC
clone size: few
V gene: TRBV12-3/TRBV12-4
D gene: TRBD2
J gene: TRBJ2-5

CDR3 protein: CASSHRSILTGSQPQHF
CDR3 DNA: TGTGCCAGCTCCCACCGTTCGATCTTAACAGGGAGTCAGCCCCAGCATTTT
clone size: many
V gene: TRBV18
D gene: -
J gene: TRBJ1-5

CDR3 protein: CASSSSPWREGRVNIQYF
CDR3 DNA: TGTGCCAGCAGTTCCTCCCCGTGGCGGGAGGGCCGGGTAAACATTCAGTACTTC
clone size: few
V gene: TRBV28
D gene: TRBD2
J gene: TRBJ2-4

CDR3 protein: CASSFEGHREQYF
CDR3 DNA: TGTGCCAGCAGTTTTGAGGGGCATCGCGAGCAGTACTTC
clone size: many
V gene: TRBV12-3/TRBV12-4
D gene: -
J gene: TRBJ2-7

CDR3 protein: CASSRPGLAIEQFF
CDR3 DNA: TGCGCCAGCAGCCGACCGGGACTAGCGATTGAGCAGTTCTTC
clone size: many
V gene: TRBV4-1
D gene: TRBD2
J gene: TRBJ2-1

CDR3 protein: CASSSPKGGFTEAFF
CDR3 DNA: TGTGCCAGCAGCTCCCCTAAAGGGGGTTTTACTGAAGCTTTCTTT
clone size: many
V gene: TRBV11-2
D gene: -
J gene: TRBJ1-1

CDR3 protein: CSVAGGYSYEQYF
CDR3 DNA: TGCAGCGTGGCCGGTGGCTACTCCTACGAGCAGTACTTC
clone size: many
V gene: TRBV29-1
D gene: -
J gene: TRBJ2-7

CDR3 protein: CASSATGGINEQFF
CDR3 DNA: TGTGCCAGCAGTGCCACAGGGGGCATAAATGAGCAGTTCTTC
clone size: many
V gene: TRBV2
D gene: TRBD1
J gene: TRBJ2-1

CDR3 protein: CACWLADYNEQFF
CDR3 DNA: TGCGCCTGCTGGCTAGCGGACTACAATGAGCAGTTCTTC
clone size: -
V gene: TRBV10-2
D gene: TRBD2
J gene: TRBJ2-1

CDR3 protein: CSVEGTSGTDYEQYF
CDR3 DNA: TGCAGCGTTGAAGGGACTAGCGGGACCGATTACGAGCAGTACTTC
clone size: many
V gene: TRBV29-1
D gene: TRBD2
J gene: TRBJ2-7

CDR3 protein: CARSPSGPGASSYNEQFF
CDR3 DNA: TGTGCCAGAAGCCCCTCAGGTCCGGGCGCAAGCTCCTACAATGAGCAGTTCTTC
clone size: -
V gene: TRBV5-3
D gene: -
J gene: TRBJ2-1